These T cell receptor beta chains were read from a single sample in a study of blood T cell repertoires in COVID-19. TCRdb's table, derived via immunoSEQ multiplex PCR, lists solely in-frame clones and lacks some. The sample carries fewer than 200,000 clones, 84% recorded once. Sequenced input: peripheral blood. The source of these receptors is a man aged 40-55 years who had recovered from COVID-19. The CDR3 runs from the conserved cysteine through the conserved F or W. The D gene is left open where the match is weak. Where a row states a size, it is once, few, many or the class of an expanded clone; other rows omit it.

TRBV15	TRBD2	NA	TRBJ2-2	TGTGCCACCAGATTGACTAGCGGGATAACCGGGGAGCTGTTTTTT	CATRLTSGITGELFF
TRBV19	TRBD1	few	TRBJ1-5	TGTGCCAGTAGTTCCGACAGGGAAGGACCCAATCAGCCCCAGCATTTT	CASSSDREGPNQPQHF
TRBV2	TRBD1	NA	TRBJ1-1	TGTGCCAGCCACGGACAGGGGATTATCACTGAAGCTTTCTTT	CASHGQGIITEAFF
TRBV28	NA	NA	TRBJ1-4	TGTGCCAGCAGTTTACCCGGACAGTCAAATGAAAAACTGTTTTTT	CASSLPGQSNEKLFF
TRBV6-5	NA	medium-sized	TRBJ2-7	TGTGCCAGCTCTATAGGACTGTCATACGAGCAGTACTTC	CASSIGLSYEQYF
TRBV28	TRBD1	NA	TRBJ1-2	TGTGCCAGCAGTTCATACTCGCAGGGGGCCGGAGGCTACACCTTC	CASSSYSQGAGGYTF
TRBV19	NA	few	TRBJ2-7	TGTGCCAGTAAGGAGACAGGATCATCCTACGAGCAGTACTTC	CASKETGSSYEQYF
TRBV24-1	TRBD1	NA	TRBJ2-2	TGTGCCACCAAGGGACAGGGGAACACCGGGGAGCTGTTTTTT	CATKGQGNTGELFF
TRBV27	NA	NA	TRBJ2-5	TGTGCCAGCACTCCTCACAGCTCACAAGAGACCCAGTACTTC	CASTPHSSQETQYF
TRBV29-1	NA	NA	TRBJ1-1	TGCAGCGTTAACTGGTACACTGAAGCTTTCTTT	CSVNWYTEAFF
TRBV7-2	TRBD2	NA	TRBJ2-1	TGTGCCAGCAGCCCACAACTAGCGGGAGGGCCCTATGAGCAGTTCTTC	CASSPQLAGGPYEQFF
TRBV3-1/TRBV3-2	TRBD1	few	TRBJ1-4	TGTGCCAGCAGCCAACCCGGACCACAGGGGGGTGAAAAACTGTTTTTT	CASSQPGPQGGEKLFF
TRBV6-2/TRBV6-3	NA	few	TRBJ1-5	TGTGCCAGCCGCCAGGCGGTCGAGCCCCAGCATTTT	CASRQAVEPQHF
TRBV18	TRBD1	NA	TRBJ2-2	TGTGCCAGCTCACCTAACAGGGGTGTCGCGAACACCGGGGAGCTGTTTTTT	CASSPNRGVANTGELFF
TRBV5-1	TRBD1	once	TRBJ1-2	TGCGCCAGTTCGACCCGACAGGGCCTCTACACCTTC	CASSTRQGLYTF
TRBV5-4	TRBD1	NA	TRBJ2-3	TGTGCCAGCGATGGGGACAGGGGTCCAGATACGCAGTATTTT	CASDGDRGPDTQYF
TRBV9	NA	NA	TRBJ2-7	TGTGCCAGCAGCGTTACGGCGAGCACTACCTACGAGCAGTACTTC	CASSVTASTTYEQYF
TRBV7-2	NA	once	TRBJ1-2	TGTGCCAGCAGCTTACGGACTGACCCTGTTGGGGGCTACACCTTC	CASSLRTDPVGGYTF
TRBV27	NA	NA	TRBJ2-1	TGTGCCAGCAGTTTGGGCGCTACCGTGGATGAGCAGTTCTTC	CASSLGATVDEQFF
TRBV19	TRBD1	NA	TRBJ1-5	TGTGCCAGTAGTCAAGGACAGGGGTATCAGCCCCAGCATTTT	CASSQGQGYQPQHF
TRBV2	NA	many	TRBJ1-1	TGTGCCAGTAAGGGGACAAGTGGTACTGAAGCTTTCTTT	CASKGTSGTEAFF
TRBV25-1	TRBD2	NA	TRBJ2-7	TGTGCCAGCAGTGAACCCGGACTAGCCTACGAGCAGTACTTC	CASSEPGLAYEQYF
TRBV24-1	NA	NA	TRBJ2-3	TGTGCCACCAGTCGAGAAGATACGCAGTATTTT	CATSREDTQYF
TRBV7-2	NA	NA	TRBJ2-3	TGTGCCAGCAGCCCAAGCACAGATACGCAGTATTTT	CASSPSTDTQYF